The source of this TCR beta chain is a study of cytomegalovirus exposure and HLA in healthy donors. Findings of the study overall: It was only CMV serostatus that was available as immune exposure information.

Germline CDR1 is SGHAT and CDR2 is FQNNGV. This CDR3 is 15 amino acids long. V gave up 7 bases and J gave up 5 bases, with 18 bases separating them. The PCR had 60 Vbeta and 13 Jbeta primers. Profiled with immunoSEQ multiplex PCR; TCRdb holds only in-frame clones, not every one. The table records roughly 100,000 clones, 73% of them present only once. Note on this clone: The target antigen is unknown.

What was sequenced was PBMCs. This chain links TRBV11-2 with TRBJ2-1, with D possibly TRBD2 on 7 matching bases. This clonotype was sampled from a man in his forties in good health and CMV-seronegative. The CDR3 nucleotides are TGTGCCAGCACCCTGGGGTGGGGGGGCGACAATGAGCAGTTCTTC. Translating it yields CASTLGWGGDNEQFF.